This entry lists 22 T cell receptor beta chains sequenced from one sample in a study of shared clonotypes between healthy human individuals. Method: immunoSEQ multiplex PCR; TCRdb's copy keeps in-frame clones and lacks some. The top ten clones hold 0.37% of a sample with 2 million to 2.5 million clones, 85% to 95% of them seen once. What was sequenced was naive CD4+ T cells from PBMCs. Subset noted: CD45RA+ positively selected. The receptor set was obtained from a man aged 18 to 30 in good health. Some clones in this sample may be carry-over from other donors' samples.

The chain employs TRBV4-1 and TRBJ1-1; tentatively, D is TRBD1 (5 bases). Germline values: CDR1 MGHRA, CDR2 YSYEKL. This CDR3 is built from 18 residues. The ends were cut back, 5 bases at V and 0 bases at J, with 22 bases in the middle. CDR3 sequence (DNA): TGCGCCAGCAGCAAAACGGGGGTTACCCCCTCCATGAACACTGAAGCTTTCTTT. Its translation is CASSKTGVTPSMNTEAFF.

This clone was counted once. This sample includes further DNA sequences coding for the same CDR3. The chain has TRBV5-1 and TRBJ2-1; no clear D gene. V shed 0 bases and J shed 1 base, with 8 bases lying between them. This CDR3 is 15 amino acids long. Germline loops: CDR1 SGHRS, CDR2 YFSETQ. The CDR3 coding sequence is TGCGCCAGCAGCTTGGTTCAGGCTTCCTACAATGAGCAGTTCTTC. Protein product: CASSLVQASYNEQFF.

The chain carries TRBV7-9 and TRBJ1-1; maybe TRBD1 (6 bases). Per the germline V gene, CDR1 is SEHNR and CDR2 is FQNEAQ (reference sequence). The germline V and J ends were trimmed by 5 bases and 0 bases, with 22 bases remaining between them. CDR3 length: 18 amino acids. The CDR3 DNA reads TGTGCCAGCAGCCTCGTTGTCTGGGACACAAGTTTGAACACTGAAGCTTTCTTT. Translating gives CASSLVVWDTSLNTEAFF.

With respect to this clone: Other nucleotide sequences from this sample produce the same CDR3. The chain is built from TRBV28 and TRBJ2-5; D is uncertain. The germline gives CDR1 MDHEN, CDR2 SYDVKM. The CDR3 spans 11 residues. V lost 3 bases to trimming and J lost 5 bases, with 4 bases between them. The CDR3 loop is CASSFGETQYF. Written as DNA, the CDR3 is TGTGCCAGCAGTTTCGGGGAGACCCAGTACTTC.

The CDR3 loop is CASSPTLAAGTYEQYF. CDR3 DNA: TGTGCCAGCAGCCCTACTCTAGCAGCGGGCACCTACGAGCAGTACTTC. This chain uses TRBV11-2 with TRBJ2-7; D is possibly TRBD2 (6 bases). Trimming pared 5 bases from V and 2 bases from J, leaving 19 bases between. This CDR3 spans 16 amino acids. Germline lookup yields CDR1 SGHAT and CDR2 FQNNGV.

The CDR3, as DNA: TGTGCCAGCTCAGGACAGATCGATCAGCCCCAGCATTTT. Translated: CASSGQIDQPQHF. The V gene is TRBV2, the J gene TRBJ1-5; TRBD1 is a possible D gene (6 bases). CDR3 size: 13 residues. V was pared by 8 bases and J by 5 bases, with 13 bases between. CDR1 and CDR2 (germline): SNHLY, FYNNEI.

This chain connects TRBV28 to TRBJ2-6; D might be TRBD1 (6 bases). Germline values: CDR1 MDHEN, CDR2 SYDVKM. V was trimmed by 7 bases and J by 4 bases, leaving 23 bases between them. The CDR3 totals 18 residues. The CDR3 region is CASKTGTTLLKGANVLTF. CDR3 DNA sequence: TGTGCCAGCAAGACCGGGACAACCCTTCTAAAGGGGGCCAACGTCCTGACTTTC. Using reference TRBV28 and TRBJ2-6 for the parts outside the CDR3, the full variable domain is DVKVTQSSRYLVKRTGEKVFLECVQDMDHENMFWYRQDPGLGLRLIYFSYDVKMKEKGDIPEGYSVSREKKERFSLILESASTNQTSMYLCASKTGTTLLKGANVLTFGAGSRLTVL.

This chain joins TRBV18 and TRBJ2-3; 7 bases agree with TRBD2. V was clipped by 4 bases and J by 2 bases; unmatched bases: 9. The CDR3 is 16 amino acids. The germline V gene has CDR1 KGHSH and CDR2 LQKENI. CDR3 sequence (DNA): TGTGCCAGCTCACGCCTCACCGGGACTACCACAGATACGCAGTATTTT. It yields the protein CASSRLTGTTTDTQYF.

This chain joins TRBV19 and TRBJ2-1; 9 bases agree with TRBD2. CDR1 is LNHDA and CDR2 is SQIVND in the germline V gene (reference sequence). This CDR3 is built from 18 residues. With 4 bases clipped from V and 9 bases from J, the junction kept 19 bases outside the gene matches. CDR3 nucleotide sequence: TGTGCCAGTAGTACTTTAGAGCTTTCCGGGACTAGCTTCGGTGAGCAGTTCTTC. Its protein product is CASSTLELSGTSFGEQFF.

This clone was recorded once. V usage is TRBV6-5 and J usage is TRBJ2-1, with 12 bases identical to TRBD2. The CDR3 totals 15 residues. Trimming at V came to 6 bases and at J to 7 bases, leaving 7 bases not matched to a gene. Germline V lookup: CDR1 MNHEY, CDR2 SVGAGI. CDR3 DNA: TGTGCCAGCAGGACCCGAGGACTAGCGGGGAATGAGCAGTTCTTC. Encoded protein: CASRTRGLAGNEQFF.

The rearrangement joins TRBV5-6 to TRBJ2-1; 8 nucleotides line up with TRBD1. The junction had 6 bases not matched to a gene; V was cut back by 4 bases and J by 3 bases. Germline lookup yields CDR1 SGHDT and CDR2 YYEEEE. The CDR3 is 15 residues long. CDR3 protein: CASSETGVGYNEQFF. The CDR3 DNA reads TGTGCCAGCAGCGAGACAGGGGTTGGCTACAATGAGCAGTTCTTC.

In the case of this clone: The same CDR3 is also encoded by other DNA sequences in this sample. This chain links TRBV2 with TRBJ2-1; unclear D gene. The CDR3 runs to 11 residues. The ends were cut back, 4 bases at V and 7 bases at J, with 5 bases in the middle. Germline lookup yields CDR1 SNHLY and CDR2 FYNNEI. CDR3 residues: CASSVLNEQFF. The DNA of the CDR3 is TGTGCCAGCAGTGTTCTTAATGAGCAGTTCTTC.

Note on this clone: This specimen includes other DNA sequences encoding the same CDR3. The chain carries TRBV6-6 and TRBJ1-5; D is perhaps TRBD1 (5 bases). CDR1 MNHNY and CDR2 SVGAGI come from the germline V gene (reference sequence). The V end lost 0 bases, the J end lost 4 bases, and 7 bases lay between the germline ends. This CDR3 has 14 residues. The CDR3 DNA sequence: TGTGCCAGCAGTTACTCGGGGGGGAATCAGCCCCAGCATTTT. Protein: CASSYSGGNQPQHF.

Comments on this clone: Additional DNA sequences in this sample encode the identical CDR3. This rearrangement joins TRBV25-1 to TRBJ2-1; D call uncertain. In germline, CDR1 is MGHDK, CDR2 SYGVNS. Trimming stripped 2 bases from V and 0 bases from J, with 5 bases between. The CDR3 runs 14 residues. DNA for the CDR3: TGTGCCAGCAGTGAACAAAGCTCCTACAATGAGCAGTTCTTC. This encodes CASSEQSSYNEQFF.

The chain joins TRBV5-8 to TRBJ2-1, with TRBD2 matching over 10 bases. Germline-derived CDR1 and CDR2 are SGHTS and YDEGEE. After removal of 7 bases from V and 10 bases from J, the junction contained 14 bases not matched to a gene. This CDR3 has 15 residues. The CDR3 DNA follows: TGTGCCAGCCGCTCGACCCTAGCGGGAGTTGTCGAGCAGTTCTTC. This codes for CASRSTLAGVVEQFF. Full variable domain (remainder filled in from reference TRBV5-8 and TRBJ2-1): EAGVTQSPTHLIKTRGQQATLRCSPISGHTSVYWYQQALGLGLQFLLWYDEGEERNRGNFPPRFSGRQFPNYSSELNVNALELEDSALYLCASRSTLAGVVEQFFGPGTRLTVL.

The chain combines TRBV7-6 with TRBJ1-5; unclear D gene. Trimming pared 0 bases from V and 6 bases from J, leaving 6 bases between. This CDR3 has 13 amino acids. The V gene's germline CDR1 is SGHVS and CDR2 FNYEAQ. CDR3 DNA sequence: TGTGCCAGCAGCTTAGCGGCGGGTCAGCCCCAGCATTTT. Translation: CASSLAAGQPQHF.

V and J are TRBV7-6 and TRBJ2-7; weak D call: TRBD1 (8 bases). This CDR3 region has 14 residues. The V gene's germline CDR1 is SGHVS and CDR2 FNYEAQ. With 5 bases removed from V and 6 bases from J, the gap between germline ends came to 17 bases. The CDR3 sequence is CASSPTGGASEQYF. CDR3 coding DNA: TGTGCCAGCAGCCCCACAGGGGGGGCAAGCGAGCAGTACTTC.

The rearrangement uses TRBV11-1 and TRBJ1-1, with 7 bases fitting TRBD1. V lost 4 bases to trimming and J lost 4 bases; unmatched junction nucleotides: 15. The CDR3 runs to 17 residues. Germline V gives CDR1 SGHAT, CDR2 FQDESV (reference sequence). The CDR3 is CASSSLISQGDRTEAFF. DNA for the CDR3: TGTGCCAGCAGCTCACTAATATCCCAGGGGGATCGCACTGAAGCTTTCTTT.

The CDR3 loop reads CASSEDLARSYEQYF. DNA for the CDR3: TGTGCCAGCAGTGAAGACCTAGCGAGGTCCTACGAGCAGTACTTC. The chain carries TRBV2 and TRBJ2-7; weak D call: TRBD2 (6 bases). This CDR3 is 15 amino acids long. Germline V gene lookup returns CDR1 SNHLY and CDR2 FYNNEI. Deletions cut 1 base from V and 1 base from J, with 11 bases between.

The chain has TRBV4-1 and TRBJ1-1; D is unclear. V was pared by 0 bases and J by 1 base, with 9 bases between. The CDR3 runs 15 residues. In germline, CDR1 is MGHRA, CDR2 YSYEKL. The CDR3 here is CASSQDWAGNTEAFF. The DNA for the CDR3 is TGCGCCAGCAGCCAAGATTGGGCGGGGAACACTGAAGCTTTCTTT.

This chain connects TRBV28 to TRBJ2-3; D is uncertain. The germline CDR1 and CDR2 sequences are MDHEN and SYDVKM. This CDR3 spans 13 amino acids. The V end was cut by 3 bases, the J end by 2 bases, with 6 bases between. In DNA, the CDR3 is TGTGCCAGCAGTTTTGTGGACACAGATACGCAGTATTTT. This sequence encodes CASSFVDTDTQYF.

The V gene is TRBV6-6, the J gene TRBJ1-4; D remains ambiguous. Germline V gene sequence: CDR1 MNHNY, CDR2 SVGAGI (reference sequence). CDR3 length equals 14 residues. Trimming took 7 bases from V and 6 from J, leaving 15 bases between them. CDR3 DNA: TGTGCCAGCAAATCGCTCAGTCGGTATGAAAAACTGTTTTTT. Protein sequence: CASKSLSRYEKLFF.